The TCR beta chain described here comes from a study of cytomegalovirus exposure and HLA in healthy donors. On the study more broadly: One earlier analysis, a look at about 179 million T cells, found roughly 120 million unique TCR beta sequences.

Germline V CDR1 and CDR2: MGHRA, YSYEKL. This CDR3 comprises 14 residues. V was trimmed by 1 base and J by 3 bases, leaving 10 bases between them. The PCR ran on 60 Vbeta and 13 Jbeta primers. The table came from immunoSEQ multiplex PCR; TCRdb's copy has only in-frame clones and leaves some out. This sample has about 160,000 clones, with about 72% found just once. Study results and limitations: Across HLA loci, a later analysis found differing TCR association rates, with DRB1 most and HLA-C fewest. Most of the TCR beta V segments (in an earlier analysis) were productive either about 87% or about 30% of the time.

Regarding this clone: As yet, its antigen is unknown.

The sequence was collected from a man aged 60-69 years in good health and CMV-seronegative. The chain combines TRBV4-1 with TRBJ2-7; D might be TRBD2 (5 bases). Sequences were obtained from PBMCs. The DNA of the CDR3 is TGCGCCAGCAGCCAAGGACCCGCGGGCTACGAGCAGTACTTC. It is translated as CASSQGPAGYEQYF.